Below are 6 T cell receptor beta chains sequenced from a single sample in a study of read filtering for tumor transcriptome and immune sequencing. Molecular barcoded adaptors covering alpha/delta and beta/gamma chains were used on 400 ng RNA. MiXCR, run by TCRdb on the reads, gives a single entry per CDR3 protein. The sample has 60,000 to 75,000 distinct CDR3 sequences; roughly 19% are singletons. Sequencing used a population of CD138-negative cells sorted from bone marrow. The receptors were gathered from a donor aged 40 or over with multiple myeloma.

In this sample, this clonotype turned up many times. The chain is built from TRBV5-6 and TRBJ2-1, with D perhaps TRBD2 (6 bases). This CDR3 contains 11 residues. Germline lookup yields CDR1 SGHDT and CDR2 YYEEEE. V gave up 5 bases and J gave up 13 bases, with 13 bases separating them. The chain's CDR3 is CASSTGSKQFF. CDR3 nucleotide sequence: TGTGCCAGCAGTACCGGGAGTAAACAGTTCTTC.

For this clonotype: A much larger clone lies one base from this, so it may be a read error. V usage is TRBV18 and J usage is TRBJ2-2, with 8 bases identical to TRBD2. CDR1 is KGHSH and CDR2 is LQKENI in the germline V gene. V lost 3 bases, J lost 6 bases, and 6 bases stayed unmatched. This CDR3 is 15 amino acids long. This CDR3 is CASSPATSVAGELFF. The CDR3 coding sequence is TGTGCCAGCTCACCTGCGACTAGCGTCGCCGGGGAGCTGTTTTTT.

This clonotype was seen at least ten times. The J gene is TRBJ2-3, the V gene TRBV7-3; possible D gene TRBD2, 5 bases. CDR1 and CDR2 (germline): SGHTA, FQGTGA. Trimming shortened V by 5 bases and J by 4 bases, and 13 bases separated the two germline ends. The CDR3 is 14 residues long. CDR3 DNA: TGTGCCAGCAGCCCTAGCTACGGAGCAGATACGCAGTATTTT. Protein product: CASSPSYGADTQYF.

V and J are TRBV18 and TRBJ1-1; unclear D gene. V was shortened by 2 bases and J by 5 bases, with 6 bases between the two germline ends. The CDR3 loop spans 12 amino acids. Per the germline V gene, CDR1 is KGHSH and CDR2 is LQKENI. CDR3 region: CASSPGQTEAFF. DNA of the CDR3: TGTGCCAGCTCACCAGGGCAGACTGAAGCTTTCTTT.

CDR3 residues: CASSPVGGAASTEAFF. For the CDR3, the DNA is TGTGCCAGCAGCCCCGTGGGTGGGGCAGCGAGCACTGAAGCTTTCTTT. This rearrangement joins TRBV7-3 to TRBJ1-1, with a possible D match to TRBD1 (5 bases). The ends were cut back, 5 bases at V and 4 bases at J, with 20 bases in the middle. The germline CDR1 and CDR2 sequences are SGHTA and FQGTGA. This CDR3 is 16 amino acids long.

Points on this clonotype: Mismatch with germline at one junction end may stem from a read error. The CDR3 here is CASSYSVMLPGAYEQYF. CDR3 DNA sequence: TGTGCCAGTAGTTACTCGGTCATGCTGCCGGGGGCCTACGAGCAGTACTTC. The rearrangement joins TRBV6-2 or TRBV6-3 to TRBJ2-7; maybe TRBD2 (6 bases). The CDR3 totals 17 residues. CDR1 is MNHEY and CDR2 is SVGEGT in the germline V gene.